The present TCR beta chain was sequenced within a study of cytomegalovirus exposure and HLA in healthy donors. Study-level information: There were more than 350 genotyped donors. Of these, 81% fell in the genetic ancestry cluster associated with self-reported Caucasian donors.

V lost 2 bases and J lost 0; bases outside the gene matches: 4. This CDR3 comprises 16 residues. CDR1 is SGHAT, CDR2 FQNNGV, per germline. This clone was detected only once. Its target is not known. General study points: The authors confirmed in vitro that a few CMV-associated chains were specific for CMV antigens. The sole available immune exposure information was CMV serostatus. Most TCR beta V segments were productive about 87% or about 30% of the time in an earlier analysis.

A multiplex PCR was run with 60 Vbeta primers and 13 Jbeta primers. Profiled with immunoSEQ multiplex PCR; TCRdb holds only in-frame clones, not every one. The repertoire holds about 160,000 clones, with 70% to 80% as singletons. The TCR sequence derives from a man aged 50 to 60 in good health and CMV-seropositive. Input material: PBMCs. The chain couples TRBV11-2 to TRBJ2-1, with 7 bases aligning to TRBD2. For the CDR3, the DNA is TGTGCCAGCAGCTTATACGGCGGGAGCTCCTACAATGAGCAGTTCTTC. Protein: CASSLYGGSSYNEQFF.